This T cell receptor beta chain was obtained from a study of T cell responses to AZD1222 COVID-19 vaccine (dated by TCRdb to the early 2020s). Background on the whole study: AZD1222 recipients whose second dose came at about 4 weeks and those whose second dose came at about 12 weeks were combined into one group, since spike-specific TCR depth and breadth did not differ between the two schedules. TCR sequencing was performed for over 230 trial participants, of whom some 200 were given two doses of AZD1222 and some 26 were given two doses of MenACWY control vaccine. Trial participants were enrolled into age subgroups of 18-55, 56-69 and 70-plus years, which contained around 140, 26 and 57 TCR-sequenced participants, respectively.

The CDR3 regions of human TCRbeta chains were subjected to immunosequencing. In the source study's methods: Repertoire TCRs were checked for matches against a reference library of SARS-CoV-2-specific TCRs that had been generated using the MIRA antigen-specificity platform. Breadth was defined as the fraction of unique TCRs that were SARS-CoV-2-associated, and depth was defined as the fraction of total T cells that were SARS-CoV-2-associated. Each spike-specific TCR was assigned to its reactive spike region and to a CD4 or CD8 class using the MIRA data. Log10-transformed breadth and depth values were compared by one-way ANOVA with Sidak's multiple comparisons tests. TCRdb took this table from immuneACCESS and kept in-frame rearrangements with V and J called. Such tables lack part of the clones; where checked against another copy, unresolved V genes explain under half of the gap, and the rest is unexplained. The DNA gave D and trimming, while V, J and clone size come from that table. Within this sample are roughly 150,000 clones, with nearly 95% of them counted one time only. The ten largest clones represent 2.3% of the sample.

The investigation overall reported the following: Participants were mostly white British, with more females than males. The authors suggested clonal diversity may have been underestimated. After two AZD1222 doses, both the breadth and the depth of spike-specific TCRs were significantly higher than at day 0 and than in MenACWY recipients. Vaccine-associated CD4 TCRs spanned the whole spike protein, with dominant responses in regions 160-218 and 743-854. Conclusions about previously exposed vaccinees are limited because only 5 or 6 AZD1222 recipients were SARS-CoV-2 seropositive at baseline. In the small 56-69-year group, the increase in depth fell short of significance, most likely because of low power. Because no day 14 peak-response samples were available, the repertoires could be characterized only after the peak T cell response. Epitopes outside the regions mutated in the B.1.351 and B.1.1.7 variants were reportedly recognized by nearly half of the unique spike-specific TCRs.

Details on this clone: No antigen is known for it. No much larger clone is present one base from it, and per-base qualities are unavailable.

V is pared back by 0 bases and J by 2 bases, with 20 bases lying between the germline termini. Reading the germline V gene gives CDR1 KGHSH and CDR2 LQKENI. The CDR3 measures 19 amino acids from cysteine to phenylalanine. Just the 57-base CDR3 DNA is kept, in frame starting at base 1. Interpreted using the paper, the time point label stands for: baseline before first vaccination. Vaccinee samples were obtained from the UK trials COV001 and COV002, which included a single-blind randomized controlled phase 2/3 trial of AZD1222 (ChAdOx1 nCoV-19) in healthy adults. For TCRbeta chain sequencing, PBMC samples were collected from trial participants at day 0 and at day 28 after the second dose.

The receptor's source is an adult in good health. This chain joins TRBV18 to TRBJ1-5; the D segment cannot be called with confidence. This specimen consisted of peripheral blood, obtained on day 0 of AZD1222 vaccination. DNA sequence: TGTGCCAGCTCACCACCTCAAACTCCGGGTAGGGCGGGCAATCAGCCCCAGCATTTT. Translated, this gives CASSPPQTPGRAGNQPQHF.